The next 15 T cell receptor beta chains were all read from a single sample in a study of spatial heterogeneity in lung cancer. As for time point: sample taken at primary tumor resection. TCRdb reprocessed the 5' RACE reads via MiXCR and lists one record per CDR3 protein. This sample carries tens of thousands of distinct CDR3 sequences, approximately 12% of them seen once, and the ten largest clones take about two fifths. The sequencing here drew on PBMCs, taken at surgery. The receptor set was obtained from a male donor with early-stage non-small cell lung cancer.

This clonotype was counted between two and nine times. J is TRBJ1-2 and V is TRBV5-1; D is undetermined. Germline V lookup: CDR1 SGHRS, CDR2 YFSETQ. This CDR3 has 14 residues. The V and J ends lost 0 bases and 6 bases respectively, with 12 bases between them. For the CDR3, the DNA is TGCGCCAGCAGCTTGGGGTTAGCGATGGATGGCTACACCTTC. Translation: CASSLGLAMDGYTF.

The rearrangement links TRBV20-1 to TRBJ2-2; D possibly corresponds to TRBD1 (6 bases). CDR3 length: 13 residues. Germline-derived CDR1 and CDR2 are DFQATT and SNEGSKA (reference sequence). The V gene lost 6 bases and the J gene lost 1 base, with 9 bases spanning the gap. The CDR3 region is CSAQGRNTGELFF. The CDR3 nucleotides read TGCAGTGCACAGGGACGGAACACCGGGGAGCTGTTTTTT.

This chain links TRBV6-4 with TRBJ1-1; weak D call: TRBD1 (6 bases). Looked up from germline, CDR1 is MRHNA and CDR2 is SNTAGT. With 3 bases removed from V and 5 bases from J, the gap between germline ends came to 10 bases. The CDR3 loop spans 13 amino acids. The CDR3 region has the DNA TGTGCCAGCAGTGAACAGGGTGGGACTGAAGCTTTCTTT. Translated, it gives CASSEQGGTEAFF.

The chain carries TRBV7-9 and TRBJ1-2; tentatively, D is TRBD1 (6 bases). V was shortened by 4 bases and J by 4 bases, with 16 bases between the two germline ends. Germline loops: CDR1 SEHNR, CDR2 FQNEAQ (reference sequence). The CDR3 loop spans 15 amino acids. CDR3 coding DNA: TGTGCCAGCAGCTCCCGAGGGGGGGATGGCTATGGCTACACCTTC. Translated, it gives CASSSRGGDGYGYTF.

This clonotype was seen only a few times. The chain combines TRBV23-1 with TRBJ2-5; D is uncertain. TRBV23-1 is treated as an ORF (open reading frame) with a function not yet certain. The germline V and J ends were trimmed by 0 bases and 6 bases, with 5 bases remaining between them. The CDR3 is 12 residues long. CDR3 DNA sequence: TGCGCCAGCAGTCAATCGTGGAAGACCCAGTACTTC. Its translation is CASSQSWKTQYF.

V usage is TRBV2 and J usage is TRBJ2-3, with D tentatively TRBD1 (5 bases). CDR1 and CDR2 from the germline V gene are SNHLY and FYNNEI. V was shortened by 7 bases and J by 5 bases, with 16 bases between the two germline ends. The CDR3 has 14 amino acids. CDR3 DNA sequence: TGTGCCAGCACCACTCGTCTAGGGGAAGATACGCAGTATTTT. Encoded protein: CASTTRLGEDTQYF.

The J gene is TRBJ2-3, the V gene TRBV12-3 or TRBV12-4; the D gene is possibly TRBD2 (6 bases). Trimming left V 8 bases short and J 9 bases short, with 18 bases between. This CDR3 comprises 13 residues. Written as DNA, the CDR3 is TGTGCCAGCGCATCGGGTCGGGGGTGGACGCAGTATTTT. Its translation is CASASGRGWTQYF.

This sequence joins TRBV2 and TRBJ2-1; 8 bases map to TRBD1. Germline-derived CDR1 and CDR2 are SNHLY and FYNNEI. The CDR3 spans 15 residues. V gave up 2 bases and J gave up 6 bases; unmatched junction bases: 6. CDR3 bases: TGTGCCAGCAGTGAATGGACAGGGCGAGCCAATGAGCAGTTCTTC. Translating it yields CASSEWTGRANEQFF.

This clonotype was picked up a small number of times. This chain links TRBV10-3 with TRBJ2-7; D possibly corresponds to TRBD1 (5 bases). V was shortened by 4 bases and J by 0 bases, with 10 bases between the two germline ends. This CDR3 has 14 amino acids. Per germline, CDR1 ENHRY and CDR2 SYGVKD. In DNA form, the CDR3 reads TGTGCCATCAGTGTCGGCCAGGGCTCCTACGAGCAGTACTTC. It codes for CAISVGQGSYEQYF.

The chain links TRBV29-1 to TRBJ2-6, with 8 positions matching TRBD1. The V gene end was trimmed by 1 base and the J gene end by 0 bases; junction bases not matched to a gene: 11. CDR1 and CDR2 (germline): SQVTM, ANQGSEA. There are 19 residues in the CDR3. The CDR3 DNA reads TGCAGCGTTGAAGGGTGGACAGGGCAGGGTCCCTCTGGGGCCAACGTCCTGACTTTC. Encoded protein: CSVEGWTGQGPSGANVLTF.

This chain uses TRBV5-5 with TRBJ2-3, with 14 bases identical to TRBD2. The germline V gene has CDR1 SGHKS and CDR2 YYEKEE (reference sequence). This CDR3 comprises 18 residues. V gave up 5 bases and J gave up 2 bases; unmatched junction bases: 10. As DNA, the CDR3 is TGTGCCAGCAGATCGGGACTAGCGGGAGTGGTTTTCACAGATACGCAGTATTTT. Its translation: CASRSGLAGVVFTDTQYF.

This clonotype has just a few counts. The chain uses TRBV7-9 and TRBJ2-2; D is perhaps TRBD2 (5 bases). The V end was cut by 4 bases, the J end by 5 bases, with 17 bases between. The CDR3 runs 16 residues. Germline V CDR1 and CDR2: SEHNR, FQNEAQ (reference sequence). CDR3 sequence: CASSSPSLAGTGELFF. The CDR3 DNA follows: TGTGCCAGCAGCTCGCCGTCCCTAGCCGGGACCGGGGAGCTGTTTTTT.

There are a few counts of this clonotype. The chain uses TRBV2 and TRBJ2-3; 7 nucleotides agree with TRBD1. With 0 bases clipped from V and 1 base from J, the junction kept 4 bases outside the gene matches. Germline-derived CDR1 and CDR2 are SNHLY and FYNNEI. CDR3 length: 16 amino acids. The DNA for the CDR3 is TGTGCCAGCAGTGAAGCGCTTGACAGGGGCACAGATACGCAGTATTTT. Its protein is CASSEALDRGTDTQYF.

This clonotype was detected only a few times. This chain links TRBV7-8 with TRBJ2-7; D is ambiguous. Germline V lookup: CDR1 SGHVS, CDR2 FQNEAQ. Trimming left V 1 base short and J 3 bases short, with 10 bases between. CDR3 length equals 14 residues. Here the CDR3 reads CASSLVVSGYEQYF. CDR3 bases: TGTGCCAGCAGCTTAGTAGTCTCGGGCTACGAGCAGTACTTC.

This clonotype has more than one count but fewer than ten. The rearrangement uses TRBV7-9 and TRBJ2-5; 8 bases align to TRBD1. Germline V gives CDR1 SEHNR, CDR2 FQNEAQ (reference sequence). The CDR3 has 13 residues. The ends lost 6 bases at V and 4 bases at J; junction bases unmatched: 4. The CDR3 loop is CASSSRGLETQYF. The DNA of the CDR3 is TGTGCCAGCAGTTCCAGGGGGCTAGAGACCCAGTACTTC.